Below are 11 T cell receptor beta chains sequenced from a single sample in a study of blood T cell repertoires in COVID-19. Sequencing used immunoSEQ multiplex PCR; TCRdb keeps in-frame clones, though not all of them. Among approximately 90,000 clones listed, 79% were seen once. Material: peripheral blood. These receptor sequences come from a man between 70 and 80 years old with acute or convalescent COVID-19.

The CDR3 DNA follows: TGTGCCAGCAGTTACTCAGGGGGGGGCCCCTACAATGAGCAGTTCTTC. Translation gives CASSYSGGGPYNEQFF. The chain links TRBV6-5 to TRBJ2-1; TRBD2 might be the D (7 bases). V shed 0 bases and J shed 2 bases, with 11 bases lying between them. CDR1 and CDR2 (germline): MNHEY, SVGAGI. There are 16 residues in the CDR3.

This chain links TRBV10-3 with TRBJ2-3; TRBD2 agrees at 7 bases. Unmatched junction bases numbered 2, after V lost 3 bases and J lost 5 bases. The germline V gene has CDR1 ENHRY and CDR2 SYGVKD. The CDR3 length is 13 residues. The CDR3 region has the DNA TGTGCCATCAGTGACAGGGAGGGAGATACGCAGTATTTT. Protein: CAISDREGDTQYF.

CDR3 in DNA: TGTGCCAGCAGTCCTAGCGGGGCACAAGATACGCAGTATTTT. It translates to CASSPSGAQDTQYF. This rearrangement joins TRBV11-2 to TRBJ2-3, with 9 bases matching TRBD2. This CDR3 is 14 amino acids long. Trimming removed 6 bases from V and 5 bases from J; junction bases left unmatched: 6. Germline V gene lookup returns CDR1 SGHAT and CDR2 FQNNGV.

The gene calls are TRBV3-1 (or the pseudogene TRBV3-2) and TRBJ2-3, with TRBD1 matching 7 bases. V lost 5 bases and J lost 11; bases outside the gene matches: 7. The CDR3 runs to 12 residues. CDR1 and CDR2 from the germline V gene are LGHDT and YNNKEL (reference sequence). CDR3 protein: CASSATGEMQYF. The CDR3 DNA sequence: TGTGCCAGCAGCGCTACAGGGGAAATGCAGTATTTT.

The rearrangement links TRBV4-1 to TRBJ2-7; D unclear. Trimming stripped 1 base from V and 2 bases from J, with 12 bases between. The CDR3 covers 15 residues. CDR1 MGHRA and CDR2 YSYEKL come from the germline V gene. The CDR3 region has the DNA TGCGCCAGCAGCCAAGGGGCCGGTACTCCCTACGAGCAGTACTTC. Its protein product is CASSQGAGTPYEQYF.

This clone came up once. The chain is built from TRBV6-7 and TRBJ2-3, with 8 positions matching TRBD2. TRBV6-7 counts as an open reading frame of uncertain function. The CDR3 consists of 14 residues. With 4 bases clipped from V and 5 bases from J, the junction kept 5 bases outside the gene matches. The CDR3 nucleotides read TGTGCCAGCAGTTTAGCGGGGCCGGGAGATACGCAGTATTTT. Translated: CASSLAGPGDTQYF.

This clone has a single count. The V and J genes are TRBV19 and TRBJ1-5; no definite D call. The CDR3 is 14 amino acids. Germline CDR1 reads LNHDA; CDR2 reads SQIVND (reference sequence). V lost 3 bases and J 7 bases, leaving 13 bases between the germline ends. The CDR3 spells CASSMRGGQQPQHF. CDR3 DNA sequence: TGTGCCAGTAGTATGCGGGGTGGTCAGCAGCCCCAGCATTTT.

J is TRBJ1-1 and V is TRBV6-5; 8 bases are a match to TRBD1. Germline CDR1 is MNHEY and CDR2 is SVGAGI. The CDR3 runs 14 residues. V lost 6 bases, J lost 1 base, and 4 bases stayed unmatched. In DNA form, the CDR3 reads TGTGCCAGCAGCCAGGGGGCGTCGAACACTGAAGCTTTCTTT. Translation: CASSQGASNTEAFF.

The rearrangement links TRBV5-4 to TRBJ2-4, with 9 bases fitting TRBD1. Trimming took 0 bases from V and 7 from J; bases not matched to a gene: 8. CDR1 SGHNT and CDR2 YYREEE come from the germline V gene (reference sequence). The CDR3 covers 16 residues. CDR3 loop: CASSLEGGTGRNIQYF. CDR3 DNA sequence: TGTGCCAGCAGCTTGGAGGGCGGGACAGGGAGGAACATTCAGTACTTC.

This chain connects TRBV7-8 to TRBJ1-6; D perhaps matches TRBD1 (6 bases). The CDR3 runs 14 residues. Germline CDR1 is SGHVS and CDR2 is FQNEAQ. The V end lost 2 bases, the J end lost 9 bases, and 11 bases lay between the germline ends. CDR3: CASSLKRGSSPLHF. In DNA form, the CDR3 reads TGTGCCAGCAGCTTAAAAAGGGGGAGTTCACCCCTCCACTTT.

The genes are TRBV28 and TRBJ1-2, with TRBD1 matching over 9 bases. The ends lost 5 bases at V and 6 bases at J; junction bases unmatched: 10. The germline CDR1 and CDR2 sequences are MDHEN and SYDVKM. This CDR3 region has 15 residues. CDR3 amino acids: CASSQPGQGEDGYTF. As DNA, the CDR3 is TGTGCCAGCAGTCAACCGGGACAGGGAGAGGATGGCTACACCTTC.